This TCR beta chain was obtained from a study of cytomegalovirus exposure and HLA in healthy donors. Study as a whole: Earlier, 200 million or so T cells were analyzed, and fewer than 120 million unique TCR beta sequences were found among them.

Primers: 60 Vbeta forward and 13 Jbeta reverse. The table came from immunoSEQ multiplex PCR; TCRdb's copy has only in-frame clones and leaves some out. In the table there are almost 200,000 clones, roughly 80% of which are singletons. V lost 0 bases to trimming and J lost 6 bases, with 9 bases between them. The CDR3 covers 13 residues. The germline V gene has CDR1 SGDLS and CDR2 YYNGEE. The TCR comes from a male donor in good health and CMV-seropositive. Sequencing used PBMCs. The rearrangement uses TRBV9 and TRBJ1-1; D ambiguous. Here the CDR3 DNA reads TGTGCCAGCAGCGTAGGATTTACGGCTGAAGCTTTCTTT. Translation: CASSVGFTAEAFF.